This TCR beta chain is drawn from a study of identical twins. Broader study findings: Possibly, invariant MAIT and iNKT cells partly confounded zero-insertion analyses.

Via MiXCR, TCRdb re-called the 5' RACE reads, giving one row per CDR3 protein. This table holds 450,000 or so distinct CDR3 sequences, roughly a quarter found once. About this clonotype itself: Its antigen remains unknown.

The same sample was also studied in work on T cells expressing NK-cell markers. This second study says: Top CD8+ clonotypes included the dominant CD3+CD56+NKG2C+ clonotypes in 5 to 7 donors.

The sample comprised CD4+ T cells sorted from blood. The receptor was isolated from a young woman in good health.

CDR3 DNA sequence: TGTGCCAGCAGACTACAGGGGTACCGAGCCTACGAGCAGTACTTC. It yields the protein CASRLQGYRAYEQYF. The chain uses TRBV7-2 and TRBJ2-7; TRBD1 matches 7 bases. Germline values: CDR1 SGHTA, CDR2 FQGNSA. V was pared by 6 bases and J by 2 bases, with 10 bases of the junction left unmatched. CDR3 size: 15 residues.